This TCR beta chain was captured by sequencing in a study of cytomegalovirus exposure and HLA in healthy donors (dated by TCRdb to 2016 to 2017). With respect to the entire study: An earlier analysis of roughly 500 of the donors reported 250 to 300 Gb of sequence data and 117 million unique TCR beta sequences from approximately 180 million T cells. Every repertoire in the discovery cohort had been generated on one and the same sequencing platform. Donor age, sex, ethnicity and CMV serostatus were compiled alongside the repertoire data. Roughly 300 gigabases of sequencing data and approximately 84 million unique TCR sequences were included in an early release covering over 600 HLA-typed donors. A separate validation cohort of about 110 different subjects was used in addition to the roughly 720-subject first cohort. Of the 300 to 500 genotyped donors, over 80% were placed in the genetic ancestry cluster associated with self-reported Caucasian donors. Typing coverage varied by locus: about 620-640 donors for A, B, C, DRB1 and DQB1; approximately 560 for DQA1; around 610 for DPA1; 400 to 480 for DPB1. A later genetic analysis took genome-wide SNP genotypes for about three fifths of the 666 donors and used that subset as a discovery cohort. In the later analysis, no new phenotypic data were used to find candidate immune exposures; instead, reliance was placed on TCR beta sequences and their occurrence across donors. The T cell repertoires of under 750 subjects were profiled by immunosequencing and related to cytomegalovirus serostatus. A later analysis re-examined previously published TCR beta repertoires from several hundred donors and added high-resolution HLA genotyping to investigate patterns of TCR occurrence. Among some 410 genotyped donors of the cohort, an average of approximately 240,000 unique TCR beta nucleotide sequences was sequenced per donor, of which roughly 18% were non-productive. The study aimed to test whether signatures of past pathogen exposure could be identified by cataloging public T cell receptors. The study combined high-throughput TCR immunosequencing, statistical association of individual TCRs with disease status, and machine learning to predict cytomegalovirus infection status. Class I and class II HLA loci were covered by the typing at four-digit resolution. Because of strong linkage in the cohort, a handful of DR-DQ haplotypes were treated as single units for association and clustering. In an earlier analysis of roughly 580 of the donors, high-throughput TCR beta sequencing was used to judge whether each TCR beta V gene segment behaved as functional or pseudogenic.

The method was the immunoSEQ multiplex PCR assay. A mixture of 60 forward primers for TCR Vbeta segments and 13 reverse primers for TCR Jbeta segments was used in the multiplex PCR. A multiplex PCR assay on genomic DNA amplified the CDR3 region of rearranged TCR beta genes. On the Illumina HiSeq System, the amplified TCR beta libraries were sequenced as 87-base-pair reads. The authors' pipeline ran thus. In a later analysis, tens of millions of unique TCR beta chains were counted across the approximately 640 repertoires, and roughly 9.9 million of these chains were shared by at least two donors. A nearest-neighbor algorithm error-corrected the raw reads and collapsed the reads into unique sequences, merging closely related sequences to remove PCR and sequencing errors. Alignment of CDR3 sequences to IMGT reference sequences was used to assign V, D and J gene segments. For a sequence to be retained, a match of at least six nucleotides to both a V gene segment and a J gene segment was required. A rearrangement was called productive if the CDR3 had no stop codons and remained in frame with V and J, and every other rearrangement was called non-productive. CDR3 was defined according to IMGT convention as the region running from the second conserved V-encoded cysteine to the conserved J-encoded phenylalanine. The earlier analysis of 500 to 650 of the donors excluded any sequence lacking an unambiguous match to a single V gene segment. In an earlier analysis of 587 of the donors, V segments were called functional above 56.7% productive rearrangements and were called segregating when the between-donor standard deviation exceeded 5%. A statistical classification framework was developed to diagnose cytomegalovirus status using the catalog of TCR beta chain sequences. In a later analysis, V and J genes were assigned by comparing TCR nucleotide sequences against IMGT/GENE-DB human TR gene sequences. A later analysis assigned CDR3 sequences and most-parsimonious VDJ recombination scenarios with the TCRdist pipeline. In a later analysis, each TCR beta chain was defined by its CDR3 amino acid sequence together with its V-gene family, and reads without a unique V-gene family were excluded. To address suspected cross-contamination and a sequencing artifact, a later analysis removed 592 highly shared, low-generation-probability nucleotide sequences. In a later analysis, a clonal expansion index was calculated for each public chain from normalized within-repertoire ranks of inferred template counts. In a later analysis, generation probabilities were computed with a VDJ recombination model fitted to out-of-frame rearrangements, and the resulting probabilities were checked against IGoR. A later analysis scored TCR-TCR, TCR-HLA and TCR-CMV co-occurrence with hypergeometric tests, applying a repertoire-size bias correction to TCR pairs. False discovery rates were estimated in a later analysis by permuting HLA or CMV assignments 20 times. In a later analysis, co-occurring TCRs were grouped using DBSCAN, and TCRdist sequence similarity was added for clustering within HLA-allele-positive subsets. For co-occurrence clustering, repertoires with fewer than 30,000 or more than 120,000 public chains were excluded, along with several repertoires with anomalous nucleotide sharing. TCRdb stores this immuneACCESS table with in-frame sequences only. Part of the clones is absent; in the studies checked, under half of the shortfall reflects unresolved V genes, and no reason is known for the rest. Clone size and V and J calls were adopted from that table, with D and trimming inferred from the DNA. The sample includes around 190,000 clones, with roughly four fifths observed a single time. Roughly 2.8% of the sample lies in the top ten.

In its sample, this clone was seen a few times. Its recognized antigen is unknown. No per-base quality is available; no much larger clone lies one base away. The cohort consisted of some 730 healthy bone marrow donors. Cohort members were all nominally healthy when sampled, although unrecorded immune exposures were likely present. The donor was CMV seropositive and was included in the group of 289 seropositive cohort members. Every donor gave a peripheral blood sample, and the peripheral blood mononuclear cells from that sample were used for TCR beta sequencing. The Qiagen DNeasy Blood Extraction Kit was used to extract genomic DNA from the blood cell samples. General conclusions and limits of the study: A cluster of highly shared sequence variants was judged likely to represent a technical artifact of the sequencing pipeline. Only TCR beta chains were sequenced in this cohort, and the absence of alpha or paired-chain data limited detectable features. In a later analysis, HLA-associated TCR beta chains showed more clonal expansion and lower generation probabilities than non-associated chains that were equally common. Three of the identified cytomegalovirus-associated TCR beta chains were confirmed in vitro to be specific for cytomegalovirus antigens. At a false discovery rate of 0.05, a later analysis linked 15,000 to 20,000 TCR beta sequences to specific HLA alleles. Immune exposure information for the cohort was limited to CMV serostatus. In a later analysis, the rate of TCR association differed among HLA loci, with DRB1 alleles having the most associated TCRs and HLA-C alleles having the fewest. Several of the top co-occurrence clusters appeared to be linked to parvovirus B19, influenza, CMV and Epstein-Barr virus, according to a later analysis. Cytomegalovirus status was reported to be diagnosed by the classifier with high specificity and sensitivity in both the original and validation cohorts. Correlated functional status among segregating V segments might be attributable to linkage disequilibrium, but an unknown experimental factor could not be ruled out. A further reported finding was that TCR beta sequences accurately predicted the HLA-A and HLA-B alleles for most subjects in the first cohort. Because counts were too low, seventeen rarely observed V segments, including chromosome 9 orphons, were excluded from the earlier analysis of 587 of the donors. According to a later analysis, most CMV-associated TCR beta chains appeared to be HLA-restricted, and the HLA associations seemed to be driven largely by CMV exposure. In an earlier analysis of a few hundred of the donors, most TCR beta V segments were observed in productive rearrangements about 87% or about 30% of the time, broadly matching IMGT annotations. A total of some 180 TCR beta chains were listed by the study as associated with cytomegalovirus. Most TCR sequences were seen in very few donors, while some public TCRs were found in many individuals. A later genetic analysis associated a missense DCLRE1C variant with V-gene and J-gene trimming of TCR beta chains, and an independent cohort replicated the association. Because some donors lacked HLA typing at each locus, the association tests relied only on the typed subset. Assigning TCR associations to individual alleles was difficult when HLA alleles, especially DR and DQ, strongly co-occurred. A later genetic analysis reported fewer N-insertions in productive TCRs among donors in an Asian-associated ancestry cluster than the roughly 700-donor mean. The authors suggested that the approach could potentially be extended to other disease states and immunological phenotypes. Roughly uniform sequencing depth across donors was assumed in presence/absence analyses, although this assumption may not hold.

Specimen: PBMCs. This receptor was obtained from a woman in her 30s in good health and CMV-seropositive.

The CDR3 protein is CASSLSGTVYEQYF. The DNA reads TGTGCCAGCAGTTTATCCGGGACAGTATACGAGCAGTACTTC. This chain is built from TRBV27 and TRBJ2-7; 7 central nucleotides agree with TRBD1. From the cysteine through the phenylalanine, the CDR3 covers 14 amino acids. This entry keeps only the CDR3 DNA: 42 bases, framed from base 1. CDR1 and CDR2, per the germline V gene (reference sequence), are MNHEY and SMNVEV. The V end gives up 0 bases and the J end 4 bases, leaving 3 bases in the junction not matched to a gene.